The entry that follows covers one T cell receptor beta chain sequence. Its target is unknown. This may stem from a read error, because a much larger clone lies one nucleotide away. Time point in this sample: newly diagnosed GD, antithyroid drugs for less than 3 months. PBMCs provided the RNA from which the TCR library was made. This entry comes from a study of regulatory T cells in long-lasting Graves disease. Overall study findings and caveats: There were preferences for TRBV28, TRBJ1-2 and TRBJ2-5 in persistent disease. Persistent patients shared more public clonotypes (under 3,000) than newly diagnosed patients (966).

CDR3 length: 12 residues. The germline V gene encodes CDR1 MNHEY and CDR2 SMNVEV (reference sequence). Arm-PCR with iRepertoire HTBI primers amplified the CDR3 regions for these TCR beta libraries. TCRdb recomputed calls from the multiplex PCR reads with MiXCR, one row per CDR3 protein. Among about 520,000 distinct CDR3 sequences, around 12% were seen once, and the ten largest hold approximately 9.6%. The same specimen was also included in a second study, on T cells in Graves' hyperthyroidism and ophthalmopathy. Turning to that study: Blood also showed most of the thyroid clonotypes that were expanded above 0.001.

The specimen comprised peripheral blood mononuclear cells (PBMCs), sampled at new diagnosis, from a patient treated with antithyroid drugs. V usage is TRBV27 and J usage is TRBJ2-7; D call uncertain. The receptor was derived from a woman aged 25 to 45 with Graves disease. The CDR3, as DNA: TGTGCCAGCAGCGACAACTCCCACGAGCAGTACTTC. This encodes CASSDNSHEQYF.